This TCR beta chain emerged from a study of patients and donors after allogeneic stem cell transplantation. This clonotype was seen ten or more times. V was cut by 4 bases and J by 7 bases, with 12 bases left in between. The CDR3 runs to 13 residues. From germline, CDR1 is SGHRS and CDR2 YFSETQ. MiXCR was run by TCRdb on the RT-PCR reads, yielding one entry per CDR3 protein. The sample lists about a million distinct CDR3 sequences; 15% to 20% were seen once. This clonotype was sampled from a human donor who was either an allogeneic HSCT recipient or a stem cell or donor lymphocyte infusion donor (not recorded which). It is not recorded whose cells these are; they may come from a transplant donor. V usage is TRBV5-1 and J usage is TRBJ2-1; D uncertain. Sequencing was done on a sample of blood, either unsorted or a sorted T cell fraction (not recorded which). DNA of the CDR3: TGCGCCAGCAGCACCCCGCTTAAGAATGAGCAGTTCTTC. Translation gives CASSTPLKNEQFF.